This is a list of T cell receptor beta chains from one sample in a study of T cell responses to AZD1222 COVID-19 vaccine. Sequencing used immunoSEQ multiplex PCR; TCRdb keeps in-frame clones, though not all of them. The repertoire consists of roughly 120,000 clones, with about four fifths occurring once and the leading ten covering about 4.5%. This material consisted of peripheral blood, taken on day 0 of AZD1222 vaccination. These receptors were collected from an adult in good health. The CDR3 runs from the conserved cysteine through the conserved F or W. D genes are given only for firm matches. Expanded clones are given a class, and other clones once, few, many or no size at all.

abundance	j_gene	v_gene	d_gene	CDR3aa	CDR3nt
NA	TRBJ2-7	TRBV12-3/TRBV12-4	NA	CASSLDRTYEQYF	TGTGCCAGCAGCTTGGACAGAACCTACGAGCAGTACTTC
NA	TRBJ1-5	TRBV28	NA	CASIPAGGHSNQPQHF	TGTGCCAGCATCCCCGCGGGGGGGCACAGCAATCAGCCCCAGCATTTT
NA	TRBJ1-5	TRBV19	NA	CASRVQSYSNQPQHF	TGTGCCAGTAGGGTCCAGAGTTATAGCAATCAGCCCCAGCATTTT
NA	TRBJ2-5	TRBV18	TRBD2	CASSPLASGKETQYF	TGTGCCAGCTCACCCTTGGCTAGCGGGAAAGAGACCCAGTACTTC
NA	TRBJ2-3	TRBV7-2	TRBD2	CASSLQSGGATDTQYF	TGTGCCAGCAGCTTACAATCCGGGGGGGCAACAGATACGCAGTATTTT
NA	TRBJ2-7	TRBV12-3/TRBV12-4	NA	CASYEQYF	TGTGCCAGTTACGAGCAGTACTTC
many	TRBJ1-2	TRBV18	NA	CASSPLREIPYYGYTF	TGTGCCAGCTCACCACTCCGGGAAATCCCCTACTATGGCTACACCTTC
NA	TRBJ2-1	TRBV9	NA	CASSPRISGNSGYNEQFF	TGTGCCAGCAGCCCCCGAATTTCAGGGAATTCTGGCTACAATGAGCAGTTCTTC
NA	TRBJ2-2	TRBV7-8	NA	CASSLTRGIAGELFF	TGTGCCAGCAGCTTAACTAGGGGTATTGCCGGGGAGCTGTTTTTT
NA	TRBJ1-6	TRBV9	NA	CASSPGGHNSPLHF	TGTGCCAGCAGCCCAGGTGGCCATAATTCACCCCTCCACTTT
NA	TRBJ1-4	TRBV28	NA	CASTHGGGREKLFF	TGTGCCAGCACCCACGGCGGGGGGCGAGAAAAACTGTTTTTT
NA	TRBJ2-6	TRBV18	TRBD2	CASSPTLAGVNSGANVLTF	TGTGCCAGCTCACCAACCTTAGCGGGGGTAAACTCTGGGGCCAACGTCCTGACTTTC
NA	TRBJ2-2	TRBV7-2	NA	CASSGRSNGAGELFF	TGTGCCAGCTCTGGGCGGAGCAATGGCGCCGGGGAGCTGTTTTTT
NA	TRBJ1-5	TRBV6-8	TRBD1	CASRTGHSNQPQHF	TGTGCCTCTCGGACAGGGCATAGCAATCAGCCCCAGCATTTT
NA	TRBJ1-3	TRBV28	NA	CASSPSIPGNTIYF	TGTGCCAGCAGTCCATCTATTCCTGGAAACACCATATATTTT
NA	TRBJ2-1	TRBV5-1	NA	CASRAPYASDEQFF	TGCGCCAGCAGGGCTCCCTACGCCAGCGATGAGCAGTTCTTC
NA	TRBJ1-3	TRBV18	TRBD1	CASSQTGTSGNTIYF	TGTGCCAGCTCACAGACAGGGACATCTGGAAACACCATATATTTT
once	TRBJ2-1	TRBV3-1/TRBV3-2	TRBD2	CASSQVAGGPQRGQFF	TGTGCCAGCAGCCAAGTGGCGGGAGGGCCCCAAAGGGGGCAGTTCTTC
NA	TRBJ2-7	TRBV28	TRBD1	CASTKTGNSYEQYF	TGTGCCAGCACCAAGACAGGGAACTCCTACGAGCAGTACTTC
NA	TRBJ2-3	TRBV16	TRBD2	CASSLRTAGGTDTQYF	TGTGCCAGCAGCCTCCGGACAGCGGGAGGCACAGATACGCAGTATTTT
NA	TRBJ1-6	TRBV9	NA	CASSVSNNSPLHF	TGTGCCAGCAGCGTATCGAACAATTCACCCCTCCACTTT
NA	TRBJ2-7	TRBV6-2/TRBV6-3	NA	CASSLYYEQYF	TGTGCCAGCAGCCTTTACTACGAGCAGTACTTC
NA	TRBJ2-7	TRBV4-1	TRBD1	CASSQAPGQSSYEQYF	TGCGCCAGCAGCCAAGCGCCGGGACAGAGCTCCTACGAGCAGTACTTC
NA	TRBJ1-5	TRBV18	NA	CASSPQGFDGQPQHF	TGTGCCAGCTCACCGCAGGGTTTTGACGGGCAGCCCCAGCATTTT
NA	TRBJ2-5	TRBV9	NA	CASSVAARRSEETQYF	TGTGCCAGCAGCGTAGCCGCCCGAAGGTCGGAAGAGACCCAGTACTTC
NA	TRBJ1-5	TRBV6-2/TRBV6-3	NA	CASSLTGRQHF	TGTGCCAGCAGTTTAACAGGGCGCCAGCATTTT
NA	TRBJ1-1	TRBV2	NA	CASRVVGQINTEAFF	TGTGCCAGCAGGGTCGTTGGGCAGATCAACACTGAAGCTTTCTTT
NA	TRBJ2-5	TRBV4-3	NA	CASSLEFGPRETQYF	TGCGCCAGCAGCCTAGAATTTGGGCCTCGGGAGACCCAGTACTTC
NA	TRBJ2-6	TRBV4-3	NA	CASSQGAWGRDGANVLTF	TGCGCCAGCAGCCAGGGGGCCTGGGGGCGCGACGGGGCCAACGTCCTGACTTTC
NA	TRBJ1-5	TRBV9	NA	CASSVRSDGQPQHF	TGTGCCAGCAGCGTCCGGTCAGACGGACAGCCCCAGCATTTT
NA	TRBJ2-7	TRBV5-5	NA	CASSFQGAYEQYF	TGTGCCAGCAGCTTTCAGGGAGCCTACGAGCAGTACTTC
NA	TRBJ2-1	TRBV5-1	TRBD2	CASSSPASGGGSYNEQFF	TGCGCCAGCAGCTCCCCTGCCAGCGGGGGGGGCTCCTACAATGAGCAGTTCTTC
NA	TRBJ1-3	TRBV30	NA	CAWKTFSGNTIYF	TGTGCCTGGAAGACATTCTCTGGAAACACCATATATTTT
NA	TRBJ1-5	TRBV6-5	NA	CASRTDGNQPQHF	TGTGCCAGCAGGACCGACGGAAATCAGCCCCAGCATTTT
NA	TRBJ1-5	TRBV6-5	TRBD1	CASKGQGTSNQPQHF	TGTGCCAGCAAGGGACAGGGTACGAGCAATCAGCCCCAGCATTTT
few	TRBJ1-6	TRBV7-9	TRBD1	CASSTTGGQNSYNSPLHF	TGTGCCAGCAGCACGACAGGGGGGCAAAACTCCTATAATTCACCCCTCCACTTT
NA	TRBJ1-5	TRBV4-1	NA	CASSRGPGLAQHF	TGCGCCAGCAGCCGAGGACCGGGATTGGCCCAGCATTTT
few	TRBJ2-7	TRBV7-8	TRBD2	CASSPARVQRESEQYF	TGTGCCAGCAGCCCGGCCCGTGTCCAGCGGGAGTCCGAGCAGTACTTC
NA	TRBJ2-7	TRBV5-3	TRBD2	CARSLRTSGSLRNEQYF	TGTGCCAGAAGCTTAAGGACTAGCGGGAGTCTTAGGAACGAGCAGTACTTC
NA	TRBJ2-2	TRBV7-9	NA	CASSQDSPNTGELFF	TGTGCCAGCAGTCAGGACAGTCCGAACACCGGGGAGCTGTTTTTT
NA	TRBJ2-7	TRBV6-5	TRBD1	CASRGQVYYEQYF	TGTGCCAGCAGGGGACAGGTTTACTACGAGCAGTACTTC
NA	TRBJ1-6	TRBV7-3	NA	CASSLQGSGSPLHF	TGTGCCAGCAGCTTACAGGGATCGGGGTCACCCCTCCACTTT
NA	TRBJ1-3	TRBV6-5	NA	CASSYRGGPAGNTIYF	TGTGCCAGCAGTTACCGGGGAGGCCCGGCCGGAAACACCATATATTTT
NA	TRBJ2-7	TRBV7-2	TRBD1	CASSDTQGADEQYF	TGTGCCAGCAGCGATACCCAGGGGGCGGACGAGCAGTACTTC
few	TRBJ2-1	TRBV4-1	TRBD2	CASSSPGLAGGPNHNEQFF	TGCGCCAGCAGCTCACCGGGACTAGCGGGAGGGCCGAACCACAATGAGCAGTTCTTC
NA	TRBJ1-3	TRBV7-9	NA	CASSSGATGNTIYF	TGTGCCAGCAGCTCGGGGGCTACTGGAAACACCATATATTTT